This T cell receptor beta chain was sequenced during a study of cytomegalovirus exposure and HLA in healthy donors. The study's findings and limits: Through in vitro validation, three CMV-associated chains were shown to be specific for CMV antigens. Cytomegalovirus status was reportedly diagnosed by the classifier with high sensitivity and specificity.

Produced via immunoSEQ multiplex PCR; TCRdb's table is partial and in-frame only. Of 330,000 or so clones listed, 70% to 90% are singletons. Among the roughly 110 subjects of the validation cohort, separate from the approximately 660-subject first cohort, were the donors. In regard to this clone: Its antigen remains unknown.

Source material: PBMCs. This clonotype was obtained from a woman aged 18-29 years in good health and CMV-seronegative.

CDR3 residues: CASTNGGGLADNEQFF. DNA for the CDR3: TGTGCCAGCACCAATGGGGGGGGACTAGCGGACAATGAGCAGTTCTTC. This chain connects TRBV28 to TRBJ2-1, with 11 bases identical to TRBD2. This CDR3 is 16 amino acids long. With V trimmed by 7 bases and J by 5 bases, 10 bases remained unmatched. CDR1 is MDHEN, CDR2 SYDVKM, per germline.